This entry lists 23 T cell receptor beta chains sequenced from one sample in a study of STAT5B mutations in CD4+ large granular lymphocyte leukemia. Generated by immunoSEQ multiplex PCR, the TCRdb table keeps only in-frame clones and is missing some. The sample carries more than 30,000 clones, more than 75% recorded once. Sample: CD4+ T cells from blood buffy coats. The receptors here all came from a human donor in good health.

CDR3 nucleotide sequence: TGTGCCAGCACCGACGGCAGGGGCCATGGTGGTGGCACTGAAGCTTTCTTT. This sequence encodes CASTDGRGHGGGTEAFF. The chain employs TRBV5-4 and TRBJ1-1; a weak D match, TRBD1 (6 bases). V shed 6 bases and J shed 4 bases, with 25 bases lying between them. This CDR3 spans 17 amino acids. Per the germline V gene, CDR1 is SGHNT and CDR2 is YYREEE (reference sequence). Full variable domain (rest looked up from reference TRBV5-4 and TRBJ1-1): ETGVTQSPTHLIKTRGQQVTLRCSSQSGHNTVSWYQQALGQGPQFIFQYYREEENGRGNFPPRFSGLQFPNYSSELNVNALELDDSALYLCASTDGRGHGGGTEAFFGQGTRLTVV.

This clone has just a few counts. This sequence joins TRBV4-3 and TRBJ1-1; the D gene is possibly TRBD1 (5 bases). The germline V gene has CDR1 LGHNA and CDR2 YSLEER. V was cut by 0 bases and J by 6 bases, with 8 bases left in between. This CDR3 has 13 residues. CDR3: CASSQEGGAEAFF. DNA for the CDR3: TGCGCCAGCAGCCAAGAGGGAGGGGCTGAAGCTTTCTTT.

J is TRBJ2-7 and V is TRBV11-2, with TRBD2 matching over 10 bases. The CDR3 loop spans 16 amino acids. Germline lookup yields CDR1 SGHAT and CDR2 FQNNGV. Trimming removed 1 base from V and 0 bases from J; junction bases left unmatched: 3. The CDR3 DNA reads as TGTGCCAGCAGCTTAGTCGGGACTAGCGCCTCCTACGAGCAGTACTTC. Translated, it gives CASSLVGTSASYEQYF.

This rearrangement joins TRBV19 to TRBJ2-7; 8 nucleotides agree with TRBD2. Trimming cost V 7 bases and J 2 bases; bases outside gene matches: 10. The germline gives CDR1 LNHDA, CDR2 SQIVND (reference sequence). The CDR3 is made up of 15 amino acids. The CDR3, as DNA: TGTGCCAGTACTCTACGGGGGGGACCCACCTACGAGCAGTACTTC. The encoded protein is CASTLRGGPTYEQYF.

This clone has a single count. The chain joins TRBV10-1 to TRBJ2-7; D gene ambiguous. CDR1 WNHNN and CDR2 SYGVQD come from the germline V gene (reference sequence). This CDR3 spans 15 amino acids. The V end lost 0 bases, the J end lost 2 bases, and 11 bases lay between the germline ends. Here the CDR3 reads CASSESSIRTYEQYF. The CDR3 coding sequence is TGCGCCAGCAGTGAGTCGAGTATTCGGACCTACGAGCAGTACTTC.

The chain employs TRBV2 and TRBJ2-3; no definite D call. The V and J ends lost 6 bases and 2 bases respectively, with 9 bases between them. The CDR3 covers 13 residues. Germline CDR1 is SNHLY and CDR2 is FYNNEI. CDR3 loop: CASSQRVTDTQYF. The CDR3 DNA sequence: TGTGCCAGCAGCCAAAGGGTCACAGATACGCAGTATTTT.

In its sample, this clone was seen a few times. The rearrangement joins TRBV30 to TRBJ1-2, with unresolved D. This CDR3 spans 12 amino acids. In germline, CDR1 is GTSNPN, CDR2 SVGIG (reference sequence). The germline V and J ends were trimmed by 3 bases and 6 bases, with 11 bases remaining between them. CDR3 bases: TGTGCCTGGAGCCCCAACGGGGATGGCTACACCTTC. This translates into CAWSPNGDGYTF.

The chain joins TRBV15 to TRBJ2-1; 7 positions match TRBD2. V lost 5 bases and J lost 3; bases outside the gene matches: 10. Looked up from germline, CDR1 is LNHNV and CDR2 is YYDKDF (reference sequence). The CDR3 is 16 residues long. As DNA, the CDR3 is TGTGCCACCAGCCCTGAGGGAATAGCGGGCTACAATGAGCAGTTCTTC. Translating gives CATSPEGIAGYNEQFF.

The chain combines TRBV14 with TRBJ2-3, with D perhaps matching TRBD1 or TRBD2 (5 bases each). Germline CDR1 and CDR2: SGHDN and FVKESK. This CDR3 spans 16 amino acids. The ends were cut back, 0 bases at V and 5 bases at J, with 15 bases in the middle. For the CDR3, the DNA is TGTGCCAGCAGCCAAGAAGAGGGATCTCAGGGAGATACGCAGTATTTT. As protein: CASSQEEGSQGDTQYF.

This chain uses TRBV11-2 with TRBJ2-3; 8 bases match TRBD2. Germline CDR1 SGHAT, CDR2 FQNNGV. The CDR3 contains 15 residues. Unmatched junction bases numbered 3, after V lost 2 bases and J lost 2 bases. Here the CDR3 reads CASSLRAGATDTQYF. CDR3 sequence (DNA): TGTGCCAGCAGCTTAAGAGCGGGAGCCACAGATACGCAGTATTTT. Together with reference TRBV11-2 and TRBJ2-3, the CDR3 gives the full variable domain: EAGVAQSPRYKIIEKRQSVAFWCNPISGHATLYWYQQILGQGPKLLIQFQNNGVVDDSQLPKDRFSAERLKGVDSTLKIQPAKLEDSAVYLCASSLRAGATDTQYFGPGTRLTVL.

The chain links TRBV5-4 to TRBJ2-6; TRBD1 or TRBD2 may be the D gene (5 bases each). The ends were cut back, 4 bases at V and 6 bases at J, with 17 bases in the middle. Germline V gene data show CDR1 as SGHNT and CDR2 as YYREEE (reference sequence). The CDR3 totals 16 residues. CDR3: CASSTRTGTTANVLTF. The CDR3 DNA sequence: TGTGCCAGCAGCACCCGCACCGGGACGACGGCCAACGTCCTGACTTTC.

This clone was observed a few times. The J gene is TRBJ1-2, the V gene TRBV7-2; D ambiguous. CDR1 is SGHTA and CDR2 is FQGNSA in the germline V gene. The CDR3 runs to 13 residues. V lost 5 bases and J 8 bases, leaving 15 bases between the germline ends. This CDR3 is CASSPNYGDGYTF. DNA of the CDR3: TGTGCCAGCAGCCCCAACTATGGAGACGGCTACACCTTC.

The chain has TRBV5-1 and TRBJ1-1; D may be TRBD1 (6 bases). Trimming pared 3 bases from V and 4 bases from J, leaving 7 bases between. The CDR3 is made up of 12 amino acids. Germline CDR1 SGHRS, CDR2 YFSETQ. The CDR3 is CASSSGVTEAFF. In nucleotides, the CDR3 is TGCGCCAGCAGCTCAGGGGTCACTGAAGCTTTCTTT.

DNA of the CDR3: TGTGCCAGCAGCTTAGTTGAGGCCAGGACTAGCGAGCAGTACTTC. Translation gives CASSLVEARTSEQYF. The gene calls are TRBV7-2 and TRBJ2-7; TRBD2 matches at 7 bases. The ends lost 1 base at V and 6 bases at J; junction bases unmatched: 9. CDR3 length equals 15 residues. Germline V lookup: CDR1 SGHTA, CDR2 FQGNSA.

As to this clone: A read error may account for a junction end that differs from germline. Distinct nucleotide sequences in the sample also encode this CDR3. CDR3 sequence reads: CASSLAGALNYGYTF. For the CDR3, the DNA is TGTGCCAGCAGCTTGGCCGGGGCACTTAACTATGGTTACACCTTC. V usage is TRBV5-5 and J usage is TRBJ1-2, with D perhaps matching TRBD1 (5 bases). The CDR3 contains 15 residues. In germline, CDR1 is SGHKS, CDR2 YYEKEE (reference sequence).

The chain links TRBV4-1 to TRBJ1-3, with D perhaps matching TRBD1 (6 bases). With the DNA end fitting TRBJ2-2 better, the J assignment may be wrong. CDR1 and CDR2 (germline): MGHRA, YSYEKL. The CDR3 runs 17 residues. CDR3 sequence: CASSQDLTGSGTGELFF. For the CDR3, the DNA is TGCGCCAGCAGCCAAGATCTAACAGGGTCGGGCACCGGGGAGCTGTTTTTT.

J is TRBJ2-6 and V is TRBV10-2, with a possible D match to TRBD2 (5 bases). Germline values: CDR1 WSHSY, CDR2 SAAADI. Trimming cost V 7 bases and J 0 bases, with 10 bases left between them. The CDR3 is made up of 15 amino acids. CDR3 amino acids: CASTTGDSGANVLTF. The DNA of the CDR3 is TGCGCCAGCACTACCGGGGACTCTGGGGCCAACGTCCTGACTTTC.

This clone was observed a few times. The chain recombines TRBV18 with TRBJ1-1, with D perhaps TRBD1 (5 bases). The CDR3 contains 13 residues. The germline V gene has CDR1 KGHSH and CDR2 LQKENI. V lost 7 bases, J lost 11 bases, and 20 bases lay in between. The CDR3 bases are TGTGCCAGCTTTAAACGGACAATAAACGAGGCTTTCTTT. It is translated as CASFKRTINEAFF.

This rearrangement joins TRBV6-6 to TRBJ2-1, with TRBD1 matching 9 bases. V was pared by 0 bases and J by 5 bases, with 5 bases of the junction left unmatched. This CDR3 comprises 16 residues. Germline V lookup: CDR1 MNHNY, CDR2 SVGAGI (reference sequence). This CDR3 reads CASSYSDRGNNNEQFF. Here the CDR3 DNA reads TGTGCCAGCAGTTACTCGGACAGGGGAAATAACAATGAGCAGTTCTTC.

CDR3 sequence (DNA): TGCGCCAGCAGCAGGCATCCCGAATATGGCTACACCTTC. Translating gives CASSRHPEYGYTF. V is TRBV23-1 and J is TRBJ1-2; D is ambiguous. TRBV23-1 is an open reading frame whose function is uncertain. The CDR3 has 13 residues. Trimming shortened V by 6 bases and J by 5 bases, and 13 bases separated the two germline ends.

The V call is TRBV11-2, the J call TRBJ1-4; D is ambiguous. V was pared by 3 bases and J by 7 bases, with 12 bases between. CDR1 and CDR2 from the germline V gene are SGHAT and FQNNGV. This CDR3 region has 14 residues. CDR3 nucleotides: TGTGCCAGCAGCTTGGCCCGGAGAGGTGAAAAACTGTTTTTT. This sequence encodes CASSLARRGEKLFF. The whole variable domain, remainder taken from reference TRBV11-2 and TRBJ1-4, is EAGVAQSPRYKIIEKRQSVAFWCNPISGHATLYWYQQILGQGPKLLIQFQNNGVVDDSQLPKDRFSAERLKGVDSTLKIQPAKLEDSAVYLCASSLARRGEKLFFGSGTQLSVL.

The rearrangement uses TRBV6-1 and TRBJ1-4; D call uncertain. Trimming took off 4 bases at V and 0 bases at J, with 12 bases between the two ends. The germline CDR1 and CDR2 sequences are MNHNS and SASEGT. This CDR3 has 16 amino acids. The CDR3: CASSVSRAATNEKLFF. The CDR3 bases are TGTGCCAGCAGTGTAAGCCGGGCGGCAACTAATGAAAAACTGTTTTTT.

This chain connects TRBV6-1 to TRBJ2-7; D might be TRBD2 (6 bases). This CDR3 spans 13 amino acids. V was cut by 0 bases and J by 5 bases, with 8 bases left in between. In germline, CDR1 is MNHNS, CDR2 SASEGT. CDR3 sequence (DNA): TGTGCCAGCAGTGAAGCGCGGAGGGACGAGCAGTACTTC. It specifies CASSEARRDEQYF.